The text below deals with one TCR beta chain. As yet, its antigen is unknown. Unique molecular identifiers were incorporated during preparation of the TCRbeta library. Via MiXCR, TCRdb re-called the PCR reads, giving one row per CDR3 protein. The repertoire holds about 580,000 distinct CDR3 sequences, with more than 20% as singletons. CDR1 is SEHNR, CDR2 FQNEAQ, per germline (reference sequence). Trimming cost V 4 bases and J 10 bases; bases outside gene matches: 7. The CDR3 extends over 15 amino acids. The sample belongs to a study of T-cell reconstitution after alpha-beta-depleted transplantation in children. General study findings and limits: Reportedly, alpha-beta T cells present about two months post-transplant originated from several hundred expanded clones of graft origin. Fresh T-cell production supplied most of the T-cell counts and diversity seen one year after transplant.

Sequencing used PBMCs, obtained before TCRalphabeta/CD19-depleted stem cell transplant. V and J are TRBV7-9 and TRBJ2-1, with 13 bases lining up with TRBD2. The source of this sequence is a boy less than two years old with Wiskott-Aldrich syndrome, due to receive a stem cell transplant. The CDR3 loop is CASSSPGLAGNEQFF. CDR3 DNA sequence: TGTGCCAGCAGCTCCCCGGGACTAGCGGGAAACGAGCAGTTCTTC.